The T cell receptor beta chain described here comes from a study of regulatory T cells in long-lasting Graves disease (dated by TCRdb to the early 2020s). Study-level background: To count as having persistent Graves' disease, a patient had to have received antithyroid drug treatment for over 5 years with TSH receptor autoantibodies remaining persistently positive. In the clinical cohort, patients with persistent Graves' disease had used antithyroid drugs for an average of about 9.4 years. A total of some 35 samples underwent TCR sequencing: around 13 from persistent and roughly 20 from newly diagnosed Graves' disease patients. Peripheral blood TCR sequencing and RNA sequencing compared persistent Graves' disease patients with newly diagnosed Graves' disease patients. The study took place in China and was registered as a clinical trial.

On the study overall, not on this receptor specifically: TRBV28, TRBJ1-2 and TRBJ2-5 were preferentially used in persistent disease, while TRBV20-1 and TRBJ2-1 were favored in newly diagnosed disease. Sequencing and analysis were limited to the TCR beta chain. More public clonotypes were shared among persistent patients (around 3,000) than among newly diagnosed patients (just under 1,000). Lower TCR Shannon entropy and fewer highly expanded clones were observed in persistent Graves' disease patients than in newly diagnosed patients, which suggested clonal expansion. The study examined only peripheral blood because the primary lesion, thyroid tissue, could not be accessed. The authors acknowledged the small sample size as a limitation that may reduce accuracy.

Library preparation employed multiplex PCR. The sequencer was an Illumina HiSeq 4000. iRepertoire HTBI primers and Arm-PCR amplification of CDR3 regions were used to construct TCR beta libraries. Before sequencing, the PCR products went through gel purification. In the authors' own workflow: A total of fewer than 70 TRBV and under 15 TRBJ segments were identified across samples and were used for gene usage analysis of CDR3 amino acid clonotypes. COPE and FqMerger were used to merge filtered high-quality paired reads into contigs. BLAST was used to align contigs to IMGT TRBV, TRBD and TRBJ reference genes, with CDR3 defined following IMGT. Highly expanded clones were defined as clonotypes with a frequency above 0.1%. Repertoire diversity was measured by Shannon entropy, and V-J evenness by the Gini coefficient. Clonotypes shared by more than one individual were considered public. TCRdb cleaned the public reads at Q25 with fastp, built clones with MiXCR and kept in-frame beta chains. Every distinct CDR3 protein forms one entry, paired with its most common genes and DNA. None of the V and J calls come from the authors' own analysis; TCRdb made them. The sample has a few hundred thousand distinct CDR3 sequences on record, about 25% of them singletons. 26% of the sample lies in the top ten.

Per the germline V gene, MDHEN is the CDR1 and SYDVKM is the CDR2. The germline V end is reduced by 3 bases and the J end by 7 bases; junction bases left unmatched: 12. The cysteine opens and the phenylalanine closes a CDR3 of 16 amino acids. The read is trimmed to its CDR3 DNA, 48 bases read in frame from base 1. The meaning of the sample's time point label: persistent/refractory GD, antithyroid drugs over 5 years with positive TRAb. RNA was extracted from PBMCs in TRIzol for both TCR sequencing and RNA sequencing. The diagnosis of Graves' disease was made according to American Thyroid Association guidelines. Patients were recruited from an endocrinology department in Xi'an, China. Each patient gave roughly 8.4 milliliters of peripheral blood, collected in an EDTA anticoagulant tube. Ficoll Paque Plus density gradient separation was used to isolate PBMCs, and no further T cell sorting was done. An Agilent 2100 Bioanalyzer and agarose gel were used to check RNA quality, and a NanoDrop 2000 was used to measure RNA concentration.

As for this clonotype: Its antigen remains unidentified. The record has no base qualities; no much larger clone is one base away.

This TCR came from a female donor with Graves disease. The V gene is TRBV28 and the J gene is TRBJ2-1; 7 junctional bases match TRBD2. Sequences were derived from peripheral blood mononuclear cells (PBMCs), sampled when the disease was refractory, from a patient treated with antithyroid drugs. The DNA reads as follows: TGTGCCAGCAGTTTGAATTTGCGGGAGAGTGGGAATGAGCAGTTCTTC. It translates as CASSLNLRESGNEQFF.